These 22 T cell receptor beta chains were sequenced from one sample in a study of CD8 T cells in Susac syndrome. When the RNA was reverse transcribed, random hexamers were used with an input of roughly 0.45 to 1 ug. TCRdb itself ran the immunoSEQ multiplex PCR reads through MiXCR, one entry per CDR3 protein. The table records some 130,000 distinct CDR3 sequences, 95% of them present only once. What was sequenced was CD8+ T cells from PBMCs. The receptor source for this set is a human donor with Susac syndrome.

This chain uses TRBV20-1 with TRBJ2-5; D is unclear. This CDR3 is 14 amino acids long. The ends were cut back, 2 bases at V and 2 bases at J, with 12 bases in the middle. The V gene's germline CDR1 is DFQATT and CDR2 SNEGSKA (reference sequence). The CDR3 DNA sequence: TGCAGTGCTAGACCAACAGAACTTCAAGAGACCCAGTACTTC. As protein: CSARPTELQETQYF.

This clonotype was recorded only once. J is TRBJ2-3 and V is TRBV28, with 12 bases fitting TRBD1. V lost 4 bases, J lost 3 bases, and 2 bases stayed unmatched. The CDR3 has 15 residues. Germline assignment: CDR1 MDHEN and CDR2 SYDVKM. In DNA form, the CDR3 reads TGTGCCAGCAGTTGGGGACAGGGGGCAACAGATACGCAGTATTTT. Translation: CASSWGQGATDTQYF.

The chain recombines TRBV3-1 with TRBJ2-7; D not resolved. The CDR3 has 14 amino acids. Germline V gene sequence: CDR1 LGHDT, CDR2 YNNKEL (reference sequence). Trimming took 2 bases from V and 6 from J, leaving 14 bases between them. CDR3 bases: TGTGCCAGCAGCCAATCACTATCCCTAATCGAGCAGTACTTC. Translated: CASSQSLSLIEQYF.

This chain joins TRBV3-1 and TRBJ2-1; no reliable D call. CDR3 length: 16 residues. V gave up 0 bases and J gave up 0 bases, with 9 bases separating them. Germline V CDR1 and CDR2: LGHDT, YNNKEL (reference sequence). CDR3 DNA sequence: TGTGCCAGCAGCCAAGAATGGACCGACTCCTACAATGAGCAGTTCTTC. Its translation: CASSQEWTDSYNEQFF.

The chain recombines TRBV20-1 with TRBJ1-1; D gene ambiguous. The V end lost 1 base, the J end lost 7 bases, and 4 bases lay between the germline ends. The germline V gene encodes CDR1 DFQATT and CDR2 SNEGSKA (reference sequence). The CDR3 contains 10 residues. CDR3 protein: CSARVNEAFF. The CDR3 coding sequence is TGCAGTGCTAGAGTAAATGAAGCTTTCTTT.

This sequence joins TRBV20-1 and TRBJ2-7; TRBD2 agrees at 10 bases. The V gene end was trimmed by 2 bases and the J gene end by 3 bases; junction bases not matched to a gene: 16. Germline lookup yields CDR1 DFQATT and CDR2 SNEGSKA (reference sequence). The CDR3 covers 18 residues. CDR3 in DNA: TGCAGTGCTAGACCGACCCATGGGCTAGCGGGAGTGGTCTACGAGCAGTACTTC. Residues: CSARPTHGLAGVVYEQYF.

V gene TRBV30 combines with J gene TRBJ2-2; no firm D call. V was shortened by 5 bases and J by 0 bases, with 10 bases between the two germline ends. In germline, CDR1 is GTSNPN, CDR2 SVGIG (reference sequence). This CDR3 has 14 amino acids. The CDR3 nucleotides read TGTGCCTGGGTCGCCAGAGCGAACACCGGGGAGCTGTTTTTT. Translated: CAWVARANTGELFF.

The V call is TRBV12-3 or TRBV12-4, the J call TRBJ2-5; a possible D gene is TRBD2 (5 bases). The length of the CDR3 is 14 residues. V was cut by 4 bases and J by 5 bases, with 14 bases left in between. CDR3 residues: CASSSVGPGETQYF. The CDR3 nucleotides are TGTGCCAGCAGTTCCGTAGGGCCGGGGGAGACCCAGTACTTC.

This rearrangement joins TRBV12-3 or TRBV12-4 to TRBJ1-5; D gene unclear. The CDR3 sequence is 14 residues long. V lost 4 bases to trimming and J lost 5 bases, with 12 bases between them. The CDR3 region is CASSSHGSYQPQHF. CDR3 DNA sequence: TGTGCCAGCAGTTCCCATGGGAGTTATCAGCCCCAGCATTTT.

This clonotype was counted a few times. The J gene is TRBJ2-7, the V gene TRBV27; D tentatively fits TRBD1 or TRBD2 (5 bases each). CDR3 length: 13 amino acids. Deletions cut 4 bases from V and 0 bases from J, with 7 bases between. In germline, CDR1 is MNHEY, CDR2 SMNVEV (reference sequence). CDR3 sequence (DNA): TGTGCCAGCAGTTCGGGGCCCTCCTACGAGCAGTACTTC. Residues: CASSSGPSYEQYF.

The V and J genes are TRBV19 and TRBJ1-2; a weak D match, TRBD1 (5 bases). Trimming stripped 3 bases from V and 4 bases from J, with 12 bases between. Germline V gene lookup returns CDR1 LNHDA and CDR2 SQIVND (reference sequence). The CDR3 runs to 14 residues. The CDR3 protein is CASSMTSGGYGYTF. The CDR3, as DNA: TGTGCCAGTAGTATGACCTCGGGGGGCTATGGCTACACCTTC. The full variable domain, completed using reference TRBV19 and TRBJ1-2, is DGGITQSPKYLFRKEGQNVTLSCEQNLNHDAMYWYRQDPGQGLRLIYYSQIVNDFQKGDIAEGYSVSREKKESFPLTVTSAQKNPTAFYLCASSMTSGGYGYTFGSGTRLTVV.

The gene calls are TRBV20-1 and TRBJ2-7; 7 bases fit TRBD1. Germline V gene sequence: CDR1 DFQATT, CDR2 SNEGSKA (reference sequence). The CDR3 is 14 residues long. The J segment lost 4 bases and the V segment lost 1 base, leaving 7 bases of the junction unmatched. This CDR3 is CSARARGGGYEQYF. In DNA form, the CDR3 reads TGCAGTGCTAGAGCGCGAGGGGGCGGGTACGAGCAGTACTTC.

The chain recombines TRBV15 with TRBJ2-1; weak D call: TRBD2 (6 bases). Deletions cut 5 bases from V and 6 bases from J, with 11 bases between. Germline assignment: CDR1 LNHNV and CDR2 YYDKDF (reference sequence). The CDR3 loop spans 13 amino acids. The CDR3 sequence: CATSSRRGNEQFF. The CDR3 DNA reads TGTGCCACCAGCTCGCGGAGGGGCAATGAGCAGTTCTTC.

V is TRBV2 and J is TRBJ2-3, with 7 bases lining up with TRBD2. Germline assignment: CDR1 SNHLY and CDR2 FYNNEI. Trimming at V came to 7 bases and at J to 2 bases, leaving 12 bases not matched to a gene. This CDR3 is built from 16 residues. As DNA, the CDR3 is TGTGCCAGCACCGAGGCTAGCGGTTTAGCCACAGATACGCAGTATTTT. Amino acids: CASTEASGLATDTQYF.

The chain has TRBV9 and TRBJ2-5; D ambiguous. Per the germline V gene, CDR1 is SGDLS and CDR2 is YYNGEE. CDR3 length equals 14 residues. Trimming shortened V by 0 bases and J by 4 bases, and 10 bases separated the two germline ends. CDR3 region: CASSVESGRETQYF. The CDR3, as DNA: TGTGCCAGCAGCGTAGAGTCGGGTCGAGAGACCCAGTACTTC.

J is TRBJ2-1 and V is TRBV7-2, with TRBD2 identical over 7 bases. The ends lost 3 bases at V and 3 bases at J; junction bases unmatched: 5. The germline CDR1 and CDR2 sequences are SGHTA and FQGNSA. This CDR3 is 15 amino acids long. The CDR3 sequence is CASSLLAENYNEQFF. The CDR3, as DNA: TGTGCCAGCAGCTTGCTAGCGGAGAACTACAATGAGCAGTTCTTC.

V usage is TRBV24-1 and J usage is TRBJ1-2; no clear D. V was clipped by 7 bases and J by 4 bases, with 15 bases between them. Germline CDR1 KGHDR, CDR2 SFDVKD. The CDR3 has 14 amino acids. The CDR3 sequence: CATSRGYAVYGYTF. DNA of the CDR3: TGTGCCACCAGCCGAGGCTACGCGGTCTATGGCTACACCTTC.

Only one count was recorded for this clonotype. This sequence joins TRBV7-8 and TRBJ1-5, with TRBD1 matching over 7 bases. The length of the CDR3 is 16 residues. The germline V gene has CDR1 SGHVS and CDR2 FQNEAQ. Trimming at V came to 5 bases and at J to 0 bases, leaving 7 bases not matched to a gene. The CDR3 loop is CASSTGTVDSNQPQHF. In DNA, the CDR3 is TGTGCCAGCAGCACAGGGACAGTTGATAGCAATCAGCCCCAGCATTTT.

CDR3 DNA sequence: TGCGCCAGCAGCTTGCGAGGAGCCGGGGGAGGGGATACGCAGTATTTT. This gives the protein CASSLRGAGGGDTQYF. The J gene is TRBJ2-3, the V gene TRBV5-1; 7 bases map to TRBD2. Trimming took 1 base from V and 6 from J; bases not matched to a gene: 11. The germline gives CDR1 SGHRS, CDR2 YFSETQ. The CDR3 has 16 amino acids.

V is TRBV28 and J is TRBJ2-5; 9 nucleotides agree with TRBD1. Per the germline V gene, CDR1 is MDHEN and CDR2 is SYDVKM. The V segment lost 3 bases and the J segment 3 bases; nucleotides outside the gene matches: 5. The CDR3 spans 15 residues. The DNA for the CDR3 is TGTGCCAGCAGTTTGGGGACAGGGTTCGAAGAGACCCAGTACTTC. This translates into CASSLGTGFEETQYF.

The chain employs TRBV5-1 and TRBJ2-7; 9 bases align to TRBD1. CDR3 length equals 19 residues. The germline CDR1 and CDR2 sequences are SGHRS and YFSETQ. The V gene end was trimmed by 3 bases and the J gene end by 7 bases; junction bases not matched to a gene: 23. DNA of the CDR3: TGCGCCAGCAGCTACTGGACAGGGGTCGTCGGAGCGAGCTGGGGGGAGCAGTACTTC. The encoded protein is CASSYWTGVVGASWGEQYF. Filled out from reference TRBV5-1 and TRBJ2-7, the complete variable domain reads KAGVTQTPRYLIKTRGQQVTLSCSPISGHRSVSWYQQTPGQGLQFLFEYFSETQRNKGNFPGRFSGRQFSNSRSEMNVSTLELGDSALYLCASSYWTGVVGASWGEQYFGPGTRLTVT.

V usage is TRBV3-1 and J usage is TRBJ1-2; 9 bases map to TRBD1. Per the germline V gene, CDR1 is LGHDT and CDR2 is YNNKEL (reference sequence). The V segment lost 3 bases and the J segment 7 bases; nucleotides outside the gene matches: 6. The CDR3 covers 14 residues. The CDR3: CASSQGQGSSGYTF. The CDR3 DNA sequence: TGTGCCAGCAGCCAGGGACAGGGATCGAGTGGCTACACCTTC.